These 18 T cell receptor beta chains came from one sample sequenced in a study of tumor and adjacent non-tumor tissue in lung cancer. RNA was extracted from bulk tissue without any cell sorting. This non-tumor lung sample came from over 3 cm beyond the tumor edge. A modified ARM-PCR protocol with three rounds of nested PCR amplified TCRbeta. TCRdb reanalysed the multiplex PCR reads using MiXCR and keeps one entry per CDR3 protein. Seen here are tens of thousands of distinct CDR3 sequences, 60% to 65% observed once, and the top ten hold around 20%. The specimen was distant non-tumor lung tissue. These receptors were collected from a woman between 40 and 50 years old with non-small cell lung cancer.

Of note for this clonotype: An end of the junction does not agree with germline; a read error may underlie this. The chain recombines TRBV6-1 with TRBJ1-5; D might be TRBD1 (5 bases). The CDR3 has 15 amino acids. Germline V lookup: CDR1 MNHNS, CDR2 SASEGT. The CDR3 loop reads CASSRGQVDDQGQHF. The CDR3 coding sequence is TGTGCCAGCAGTAGAGGGCAGGTAGATGATCAGGGCCAGCACTTT.

The chain employs TRBV4-1 and TRBJ1-1; tentatively, D is TRBD1 (6 bases). CDR3 length equals 16 residues. V lost 3 bases and J lost 3, with 17 bases in between. Per germline, CDR1 MGHRA and CDR2 YSYEKL. In DNA form, the CDR3 reads TGCGCCAGCAGCCATCCGGAGAGGGGGATGGACACTGAAGCTTTCTTT. Protein: CASSHPERGMDTEAFF.

About this clonotype: A much larger clone lies a single base off, so this may be a read error. The CDR3 carries no conserved terminal phenylalanine or tryptophan, so it likely arises from a read error. The DNA is omitted, as the CDR3 cannot be located on it reliably, and the CDR3 follows TCRdb's listing. V gene TRBV6-6 combines with J gene TRBJ2-3; the tabulated D call, TRBD1, remains unverified against the DNA. The CDR3 is 9 amino acids long, termini counted. The V gene's germline CDR1 is MNHNY and CDR2 SVGAGI (reference sequence). CDR3 loop: CASNPRSGA.

This clonotype came up many times. The chain uses TRBV5-5 and TRBJ2-6; D is possibly TRBD1 or TRBD2 (7 bases each). Per germline, CDR1 SGHKS and CDR2 YYEKEE (reference sequence). V dropped 4 bases and J dropped 3 bases, with 14 bases sitting between them. The CDR3 totals 16 residues. CDR3 sequence: CASSPRGGYGANVLTF. CDR3 DNA: TGTGCCAGCAGCCCCAGGGGGGGTTATGGGGCCAACGTCCTGACTTTC. Full variable domain (rest looked up from reference TRBV5-5 and TRBJ2-6): DAGVTQSPTHLIKTRGQQVTLRCSPISGHKSVSWYQQVLGQGPQFIFQYYEKEERGRGNFPDRFSARQFPNYSSELNVNALLLGDSALYLCASSPRGGYGANVLTFGAGSRLTVL.

A word on this clonotype: This may arise from a read error, as a much more abundant clone is one base away. This chain joins TRBV30 and TRBJ2-6; perhaps TRBD2 as D (7 bases). The germline gives CDR1 GTSNPN, CDR2 SVGIG (reference sequence). V lost 2 bases and J lost 8, with 16 bases in between. CDR3 length equals 15 residues. This CDR3 reads CAWSWGGDIPNVLTF. The CDR3 bases are TGTGCCTGGAGTTGGGGGGGCGACATCCCCAACGTCCTGACTTTC.

Worth noting for this clonotype: This likely comes from a read error, as the CDR3 has no conserved phenylalanine or tryptophan at its end. The rearrangement joins TRBV6-5 to TRBJ1-2, with a possible D match to TRBD1 (6 bases). There are 15 residues in the CDR3. The germline V gene has CDR1 MNHEY and CDR2 SVGAGI. CDR3 sequence: CDSSRTASANYGYTI. In DNA form, the CDR3 reads TGTGACAGCAGTCGGACAGCCTCAGCTAACTATGGCTACACCATC.

At least ten counts were recorded for this clonotype. The rearrangement joins TRBV6-5 to TRBJ2-7, with TRBD1 matching over 11 bases. After removal of 6 bases from V and 7 bases from J, the junction contained 8 bases not matched to a gene. The CDR3 totals 14 residues. Germline V gene data show CDR1 as MNHEY and CDR2 as SVGAGI. The CDR3 protein is CASSNGQGAREQYF. The DNA of the CDR3 is TGTGCCAGCAGCAATGGACAGGGGGCGAGGGAGCAGTACTTC.

The chain couples TRBV11-2 to TRBJ2-5; no reliable D call. V gave up 7 bases and J gave up 12 bases, with 15 bases separating them. This CDR3 is built from 11 residues. Germline V CDR1 and CDR2: SGHAT, FQNNGV. The CDR3 here is CASNQQEIKYF. As DNA, the CDR3 is TGTGCCAGCAACCAACAAGAGATCAAGTACTTC.

A note on this clonotype: Lacking the conserved final phenylalanine or tryptophan, this CDR3 likely reflects a read error. The chain couples TRBV5-1 to TRBJ2-2; D might be TRBD2 (7 bases). The CDR3 spans 17 residues. Germline CDR1 is SGHRS and CDR2 is YFSETQ. CDR3 coding DNA: TGCACCAGCAGCTTGACCGTGGCGGGGGCCGGCACCGGGGAGCTGTTTTCT. Its protein product is CTSSLTVAGAGTGELFS.

The chain is built from TRBV5-1 and TRBJ2-2, with D perhaps TRBD1 (6 bases). CDR1 SGHRS and CDR2 YFSETQ come from the germline V gene. The V end lost 4 bases, the J end lost 4 bases, and 23 bases lay between the germline ends. The CDR3 has 18 residues. The CDR3, as DNA: TGCGCCAGCAGCCTCACTAAGGGGGAGACGAAGGGCACCGGGGAGCTGTTTTTT. Protein product: CASSLTKGETKGTGELFF.

This clonotype was picked up many times. The V gene is TRBV12-3 or TRBV12-4, the J gene TRBJ1-5; possibly TRBD1 for D (5 bases). Trimming took off 6 bases at V and 4 bases at J, with 13 bases between the two ends. This CDR3 has 14 residues. The CDR3 nucleotides read TGTGCCAGCAGCCGGGACGCAATAAATCAGCCCCAGCATTTT. Translating it yields CASSRDAINQPQHF.

As regards this clonotype: An end of the junction differs from the germline gene, which may be a read error. V gene TRBV12-3 or TRBV12-4 combines with J gene TRBJ1-6; 7 bases align to TRBD1. This CDR3 is built from 15 residues. Written as DNA, the CDR3 is TGTGCCAGCAGTTCCGGGACAGAAAGTAATTCACCCGTCCACTTT. Amino acids: CASSSGTESNSPVHF.

As to this clonotype: An end of the junction differs from the germline gene, which may be a read error. The V gene is TRBV11-2, the J gene TRBJ1-3; 7 nucleotides line up with TRBD1. Germline values: CDR1 SGHAT, CDR2 FQNNGV. CDR3 length: 15 amino acids. The CDR3 protein is CSSSSRQGHGNTIYF. CDR3 DNA: TGTTCCAGCAGTAGCCGACAGGGACATGGAAACACCATATATTTT.

This clonotype was detected once. The chain employs TRBV4-1 and TRBJ2-4, with D tentatively TRBD1 (5 bases). The better agreement between TRBJ2-1 and the DNA end casts doubt on the J call. The germline gives CDR1 MGHRA, CDR2 YSYEKL. The CDR3 contains 13 residues. The CDR3 bases are TGCGCCAGCATCTCCGACCCTCAGGGCGGTCAGTTCTTC. Translation gives CASISDPQGGQFF.

A note on this clonotype: At one end, the junction sequence differs from germline, possibly due to a read error. The V call is TRBV29-1, the J call TRBJ2-1; a possible D gene is TRBD1 (5 bases). Germline CDR1 reads SQVTM; CDR2 reads ANQGSEA. CDR3 length equals 16 residues. CDR3 sequence reads: CSLEDQEQGSYNEQFF. The CDR3 DNA reads as TGCAGCCTTGAAGATCAGGAGCAGGGTTCCTACAATGAGCAGTTCTTC.

There are many counts of this clonotype. The chain is built from TRBV28 and TRBJ1-2; D might be TRBD1 (5 bases). V lost 4 bases and J 5 bases, leaving 14 bases between the germline ends. The CDR3 covers 14 residues. In germline, CDR1 is MDHEN, CDR2 SYDVKM. The CDR3 DNA sequence: TGTGCCAGCAGTTCCAGGGCCCCTCCTTATGGCTACACCTTC. The encoded protein is CASSSRAPPYGYTF.

This clonotype has a count of ten or more. The rearrangement joins TRBV12-3 or TRBV12-4 to TRBJ2-3, with D possibly TRBD2 on 5 matching bases. The CDR3 consists of 15 residues. The V end lost 6 bases, the J end lost 2 bases, and 15 bases lay between the germline ends. This CDR3 is CASSGKEGYTDTQYF. The CDR3 nucleotides are TGTGCCAGCAGCGGGAAAGAGGGATACACAGATACGCAGTATTTT.

Remarks on this clonotype: At one of its ends the junction is not consistent with the germline gene, which may arise from a read error. The chain is built from TRBV11-2 and TRBJ2-7, with 8 nucleotides matching TRBD2. CDR1 and CDR2 from the germline V gene are SGHAT and FQNNGV. This CDR3 region has 14 residues. The CDR3 DNA follows: TGTGTCAGCAGCTTAGAAGCGGGAGTCGGCGATCAGTACTTC. This sequence encodes CVSSLEAGVGDQYF.